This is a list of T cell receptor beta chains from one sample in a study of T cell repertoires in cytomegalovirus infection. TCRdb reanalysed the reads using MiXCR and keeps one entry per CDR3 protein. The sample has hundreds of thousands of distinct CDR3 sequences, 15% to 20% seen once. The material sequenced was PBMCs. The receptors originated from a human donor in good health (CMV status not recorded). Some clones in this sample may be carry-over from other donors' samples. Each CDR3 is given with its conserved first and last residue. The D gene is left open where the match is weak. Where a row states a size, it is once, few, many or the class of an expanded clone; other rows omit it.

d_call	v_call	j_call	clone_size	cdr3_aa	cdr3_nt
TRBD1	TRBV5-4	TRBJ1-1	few	CASSGDRGLMNTEAFF	TGTGCCAGCAGCGGGGACAGGGGGCTCATGAACACTGAAGCTTTCTTT
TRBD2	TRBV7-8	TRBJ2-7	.	CASSLNSGSEPYEQYF	TGTGCCAGCAGCTTAAATAGCGGGAGTGAGCCCTACGAGCAGTACTTC
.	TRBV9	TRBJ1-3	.	CASSVDGSGGNTIYF	TGTGCCAGCAGCGTAGACGGGAGCGGGGGAAACACCATATATTTT
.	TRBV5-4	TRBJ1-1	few	CASSLYSVNTEAFF	TGTGCCAGCAGCCTGTATTCAGTGAACACTGAAGCTTTCTTT
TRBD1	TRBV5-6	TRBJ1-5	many	CASSFGQVNQPQHF	TGTGCCAGCAGCTTTGGACAGGTCAATCAGCCCCAGCATTTT
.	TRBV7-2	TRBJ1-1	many	CASSLYFRLNTEAFF	TGTGCCAGCAGCTTATATTTCCGGTTGAACACTGAAGCTTTCTTT
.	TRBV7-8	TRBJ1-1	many	CASLRFEHSEAFF	TGTGCCAGTTTAAGATTCGAACACTCTGAAGCTTTCTTT
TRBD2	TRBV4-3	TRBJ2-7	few	CATYSPITSAYEQYF	TGCGCCACGTACTCGCCCATTACTAGCGCCTACGAGCAGTACTTC
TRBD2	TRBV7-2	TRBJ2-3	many	CASTSTSGTDTQYF	TGTGCCAGCACCTCGACTAGCGGCACAGATACGCAGTATTTT
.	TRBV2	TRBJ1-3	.	CASRALSGNTIYF	TGTGCCAGCAGGGCACTCTCTGGAAACACCATATATTTT
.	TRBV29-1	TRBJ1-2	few	CSVDGGYGYTF	TGCAGCGTTGATGGAGGTTATGGCTACACCTTC
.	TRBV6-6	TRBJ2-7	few	CASSYSGRPAYEQYF	TGTGCCAGCAGTTACTCGGGCAGACCTGCCTACGAGCAGTACTTC
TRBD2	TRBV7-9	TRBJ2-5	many	CASSPQISGLQETQYF	TGTGCCAGCAGCCCCCAGATTAGCGGGCTCCAAGAGACCCAGTACTTC
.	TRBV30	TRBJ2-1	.	CAWSVRGQDNEQFF	TGTGCCTGGAGTGTACGGGGACAAGACAATGAGCAGTTCTTC
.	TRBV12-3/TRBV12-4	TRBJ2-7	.	CASSFLRGYEQYF	TGTGCCAGCAGTTTTCTCAGGGGATACGAGCAGTACTTC
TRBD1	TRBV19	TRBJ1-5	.	CASTLPTGFLYF	TGTGCCAGTACCCTACCGACAGGGTTTCTTTATTTT
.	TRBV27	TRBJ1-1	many	CASSSAGVNTEAFF	TGTGCCAGCAGTTCGGCAGGGGTGAACACTGAAGCTTTCTTT
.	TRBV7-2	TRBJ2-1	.	CASSSKGSGRGSYNEQFF	TGTGCCAGCAGCTCAAAGGGGTCCGGGAGAGGCTCCTACAATGAGCAGTTCTTC
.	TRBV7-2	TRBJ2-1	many	CASSLGRGGNEQFF	TGTGCCAGCAGCTTAGGACGAGGCGGTAATGAGCAGTTCTTC
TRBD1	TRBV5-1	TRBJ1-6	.	CASRSATGVTYNSPLHF	TGCGCCAGCAGATCCGCTACAGGGGTCACCTATAATTCACCCCTCCACTTT
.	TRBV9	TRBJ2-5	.	CASSVGYSTTQETQYF	TGTGCCAGCAGCGTAGGGTACAGCACTACCCAAGAGACCCAGTACTTC
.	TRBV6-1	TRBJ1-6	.	CASRHRDGDGSPLHF	TGTGCCAGCAGGCACAGGGACGGGGACGGTTCACCCCTCCACTTT
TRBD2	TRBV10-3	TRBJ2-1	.	CAIRTGLAATNEQFF	TGTGCCATCAGGACCGGACTAGCGGCAACCAATGAGCAGTTCTTC
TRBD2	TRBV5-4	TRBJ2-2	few	CASSLASGLVNTGELFF	TGTGCCAGCAGCTTGGCATCCGGACTAGTCAACACCGGGGAGCTGTTTTTT
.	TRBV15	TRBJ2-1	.	CATTQGLKAAMFF	TGTGCCACCACACAGGGATTGAAGGCTGCCATGTTCTTC
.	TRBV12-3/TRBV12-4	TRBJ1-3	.	CASTLTPGYSGNTIYF	TGTGCCAGCACCCTCACCCCAGGCTACTCTGGAAACACCATATATTTT
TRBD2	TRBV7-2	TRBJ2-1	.	CASSLVRASGTNEQFF	TGTGCCAGCAGCTTAGTTAGGGCTAGCGGGACTAATGAGCAGTTCTTC
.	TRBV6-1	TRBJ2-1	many	CASSPYGAYLFNEQFF	TGTGCCAGCAGCCCCTACGGTGCGTACCTATTCAATGAGCAGTTCTTC
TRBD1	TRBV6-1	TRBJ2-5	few	CASRLGGGETQYF	TGTGCCAGCAGACTAGGGGGCGGGGAGACCCAGTACTTC
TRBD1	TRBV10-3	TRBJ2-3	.	CAISDRADTQYF	TGTGCCATCAGCGACAGGGCAGATACGCAGTATTTT
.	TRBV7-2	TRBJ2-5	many	CASSPSRSQETQYF	TGTGCCAGCAGCCCATCTCGTAGCCAAGAGACCCAGTACTTC
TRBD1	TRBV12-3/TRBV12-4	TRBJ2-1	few	CASRVGQGPNNEQFF	TGTGCCAGCAGAGTAGGACAGGGACCTAACAATGAGCAGTTCTTC
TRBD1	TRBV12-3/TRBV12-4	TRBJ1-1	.	CASSPTGTENTEAFF	TGTGCCAGCAGTCCGACCGGGACAGAGAACACTGAAGCTTTCTTT
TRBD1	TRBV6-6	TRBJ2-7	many	CASSDPRGTGTYEQYF	TGTGCCAGCAGTGACCCCCGGGGGACAGGGACATACGAGCAGTACTTC
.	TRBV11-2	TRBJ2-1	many	CASSHWGGNEQFF	TGTGCCAGCAGTCATTGGGGCGGTAATGAGCAGTTCTTC
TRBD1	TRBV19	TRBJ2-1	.	CASSGQGSGLDEQFF	TGTGCCAGTAGTGGACAGGGGAGCGGATTGGATGAGCAGTTCTTC
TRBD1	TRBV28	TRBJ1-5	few	CASSPRQGGNQPQHF	TGTGCCAGCAGTCCGCGACAGGGCGGGAATCAGCCCCAGCATTTT
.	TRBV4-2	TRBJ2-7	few	CASSQDYRQSYEQYF	TGTGCCAGCAGCCAAGATTATAGACAGTCCTACGAGCAGTACTTC
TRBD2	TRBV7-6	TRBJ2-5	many	CASSPGTSGRGETQYF	TGTGCCAGCAGCCCCGGGACTAGCGGGAGAGGGGAGACCCAGTACTTC
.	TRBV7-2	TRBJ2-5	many	CASSLRVGAETQYF	TGTGCCAGCAGCTTACGGGTGGGGGCCGAGACCCAGTACTTC
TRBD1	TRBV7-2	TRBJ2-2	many	CASSFQGAQRTGELFF	TGTGCCAGCAGCTTTCAGGGGGCGCAACGCACCGGGGAGCTGTTTTTT
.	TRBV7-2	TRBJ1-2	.	CGSSAGYNYGYTF	TGTGGCAGCAGCGCAGGTTATAACTATGGCTACACCTTC
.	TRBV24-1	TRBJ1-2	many	CATSDPGGGPNYGYTF	TGTGCCACCAGTGACCCCGGAGGGGGACCTAACTATGGCTACACCTTC
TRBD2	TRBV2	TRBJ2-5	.	CASERQRGRETQYF	TGTGCCAGCGAGAGACAGCGGGGGAGAGAGACCCAGTACTTC
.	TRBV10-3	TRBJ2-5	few	CAISELPGLAPETQYF	TGTGCCATCAGTGAGTTGCCGGGACTTGCCCCAGAGACCCAGTACTTC
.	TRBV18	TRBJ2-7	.	CASSTYGSYEQYF	TGTGCCAGCTCCACATATGGATCCTACGAGCAGTACTTC
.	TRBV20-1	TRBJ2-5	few	CSRVPALLQETQYF	TGCAGTCGCGTACCGGCCCTACTTCAAGAGACCCAGTACTTC
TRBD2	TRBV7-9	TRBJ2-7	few	CASSPPGGISYEQYF	TGTGCCAGCAGTCCCCCGGGAGGCATCTCCTACGAGCAGTACTTC
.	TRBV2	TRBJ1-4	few	CASSRGRGSTNEKLFF	TGTGCCAGCAGCCGGGGCAGGGGTTCGACTAATGAAAAACTGTTTTTT
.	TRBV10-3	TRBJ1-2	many	CAISESPGNGYGYTF	TGTGCCATCAGTGAGTCGCCAGGGAACGGCTATGGCTACACCTTC